The subject of this entry is one T cell receptor (beta chain). This clonotype is characterized as medium-sized (0.01 to 0.1%). The clone's antigen remains unknown. No base-level quality is on record; no much larger clone is a single base apart. The CDR3 runs 12 residues from the cysteine to the phenylalanine. CDR3 DNA only is kept here, 36 bases in frame from base 1. V and J lose 6 bases and 6 bases, and a span of 14 bases separates them. Via the germline V gene (reference sequence), CDR1 is DFQATT and CDR2 SNEGSKA. Sequencing was carried out with an Illumina NovaSeq 6000. cDNA libraries for TCRalpha and TCRbeta were prepared by 5'RACE using constant-segment primers, with sample barcodes and unique molecular identifiers added. RNA was extracted from every sample with Trizol reagent. Amplification of the libraries took two PCR steps, and the second step added a second sample barcode plus Illumina TruSeq adapters. Libraries were sequenced on an Illumina NovaSeq with 2 x 150 bp paired-end reads. In the original analysis: With migec v1.2.7, reads were demultiplexed and then collapsed into UMI-guided consensus sequences. Using mixcr v2.1.11, UMI consensuses were aligned to TRA and TRB V and J templates and then assembled into clonotypes. A clonotype was counted as expanded or contracted only when both edgeR and NoisET called the clonotype significant, with the noise models trained on biological replicates. For edgeR calls, the cutoffs were a false discovery rate-adjusted p below 0.01 and a log2 fold-change threshold of 1. PCA with hierarchical clustering of max-normalized trajectories of the 1000 most abundant clonotypes was used as exploratory dynamics analysis. Each responding clone was given a CD4 or CD8 phenotype based on the CD4+ and CD8+ repertoires, which had been sequenced separately. TCRdb's own reprocessing of the public reads used fastp at Q25 and MiXCR and kept productive beta chains. Rows are combined by CDR3 protein, so each entry shows the most common genes and DNA. TCRdb, not the authors, supplied the V and J calls. The sample table shows around 150,000 distinct CDR3 sequences, and 11% are seen once. The top ten constitute roughly 3.8% of the sample.

Ficoll-Paque density gradient centrifugation was the method used to isolate PBMCs. This sample is part of a study of T-cell memory formation after mild COVID-19 (dated by TCRdb to about 2021). Concerning the study at large: Most TCR sequence clusters were specific to one of the two donors. Two young, previously healthy adult volunteers made up the cohort, one male and one female. In a couple of donors, T-cell clones that expanded and contracted after mild COVID-19 were followed by sequencing TCRalpha and TCRbeta repertoires longitudinally. Paper-wide results and their limitations: The study included only a couple of mild cases, and larger cohorts that include severe cases with pre-infection samples were judged to be necessary. The detection of some responding clones in pre-infection memory suggests that pre-existing cross-reactive memory T cells joined the SARS-CoV-2 response. Clones contracting from day 15 to 85 had balanced CD4/CD8 phenotypes, while a second wave expanding from day 15 to 37 was biased towards CD4+. Contracting CD4+ clones turned up mainly in the CM and EM memory subsets, whereas EMRA was where CD8+ clones were enriched. Whether the second-wave clones peaking on day 37 were SARS-CoV-2 specific was not confirmed.

The sequence joins TRBV20-1 to TRBJ1-2, with the D gene call left open. Sequences were obtained from PBMCs or a T cell subset sorted from them (not recorded which). The TCR was taken from a man aged 18-30 years who had mild COVID-19 (a few samples of this study predate the infection). The sample titles of this study are shuffled in the database, so cell type and time point are left out; the donor was told from shared clones. At the DNA level, the sequence is TGCAGTGCAGCGAGTGATAAGGATGGCTACACCTTC. It encodes CSAASDKDGYTF.